What follows are 31 T cell receptor beta chains derived from one specimen sequenced in a study of early T cells in non-severe SARS-CoV-2 infection. TCRdb itself ran the 5' RACE reads through MiXCR, one entry per CDR3 protein. The sample has some 83,000 distinct CDR3 sequences, 10% seen once; the top ten hold over 7%. The material sequenced was whole blood, taken at baseline. These TCRs come from an adult who was a healthcare worker with PCR-confirmed SARS-CoV-2 infection or an uninfected control (not recorded which).

This clonotype was recorded a few times. The chain combines TRBV5-1 with TRBJ2-1, with D perhaps being TRBD1 or TRBD2 (5 bases each). The germline gives CDR1 SGHRS, CDR2 YFSETQ. Between the trimmed V and J ends, which lost 5 bases and 9 bases, there was a span of 21 bases. This CDR3 comprises 15 residues. CDR3 protein: CASRLQGPVHTEQFF. The CDR3 DNA is TGCGCCAGCAGGTTGCAGGGACCCGTCCATACTGAGCAGTTCTTC.

This clonotype was recorded many times. This rearrangement joins TRBV5-1 to TRBJ2-2; a weak D match, TRBD1 (5 bases). Germline V lookup: CDR1 SGHRS, CDR2 YFSETQ. The V end lost 4 bases, the J end lost 3 bases, and 10 bases lay between the germline ends. The CDR3 is 14 residues long. The CDR3 nucleotides are TGCGCCAGCAGCCAGGGTTCTCACACCGGGGAGCTGTTTTTT. Amino acids: CASSQGSHTGELFF.

V is TRBV20-1 and J is TRBJ2-7, with D possibly being TRBD2 (5 bases). Trimming took off 1 base at V and 2 bases at J, with 15 bases between the two ends. The CDR3 loop spans 15 amino acids. CDR1 is DFQATT and CDR2 is SNEGSKA in the germline V gene (reference sequence). CDR3: CSARGPGKPAYEQYF. For the CDR3, the DNA is TGCAGTGCTAGAGGTCCCGGGAAGCCGGCCTACGAGCAGTACTTC.

This clonotype was seen ten or more times. J is TRBJ2-3 and V is TRBV3-1, with 13 bases that match TRBD2. J gave up 8 bases and V 7 bases, and 12 bases lay outside the gene matches. Germline V gives CDR1 LGHDT, CDR2 YNNKEL (reference sequence). The length of the CDR3 is 16 residues. The CDR3, as DNA: TGTGCCAGCACCCCCGGGACTAGCGGGAAGGCGGGTACGCAGTATTTT. Translating it yields CASTPGTSGKAGTQYF.

This clonotype was seen more than once but under ten times. V and J are TRBV4-2 and TRBJ1-4; TRBD1 might be the D (5 bases). The CDR3 loop spans 15 amino acids. The germline V gene has CDR1 LGHNA and CDR2 YNFKEQ. V lost 4 bases and J lost 8, with 17 bases in between. The chain's CDR3 is CASSLLTGQGEKLFF. The CDR3 DNA sequence: TGTGCCAGCAGCCTATTAACGGGGCAGGGCGAAAAACTGTTTTTT.

The table lists this clonotype with a few counts. The V and J genes are TRBV5-3 and TRBJ2-3, with 11 nucleotides matching TRBD2. TRBV5-3 is annotated as an ORF whose role is uncertain. This CDR3 has 17 amino acids. The V and J ends lost 6 bases and 4 bases, in that order; junction bases with no gene match: 13. This CDR3 is CARTMLTSGKGADTQYF. As DNA, the CDR3 is TGTGCCAGAACCATGCTGACTAGCGGGAAGGGGGCAGATACGCAGTATTTT.

This clonotype showed up many times. The chain joins TRBV7-9 to TRBJ2-1; 7 bases are a match to TRBD1. Germline V gives CDR1 SEHNR, CDR2 FQNEAQ (reference sequence). This CDR3 has 12 residues. J lost 9 bases, V lost 4 bases, and 3 bases had no gene match. CDR3 sequence (DNA): TGTGCCAGCAGCTCGACAGGGAGTGAGCAGTTCTTC. Its translation: CASSSTGSEQFF.

This clonotype was counted a few times. J is TRBJ2-7 and V is TRBV19, with D unresolved. The germline gives CDR1 LNHDA, CDR2 SQIVND (reference sequence). The CDR3 is made up of 16 amino acids. Trimming removed 2 bases from V and 6 bases from J, with 20 bases in between. CDR3 coding DNA: TGTGCCAGTAGTATATCAACGGGTCTTCGGCTCGGCGAGCAGTACTTC. This sequence encodes CASSISTGLRLGEQYF.

CDR3 DNA sequence: TGTGCCAGTCGAAAAGGAAGGGGGGCTGGCTACACCTTC. Translating it yields CASRKGRGAGYTF. The chain combines TRBV12-3 or TRBV12-4 with TRBJ1-2; D might be TRBD1 (6 bases). The CDR3 extends over 13 amino acids. Between the trimmed V and J ends, which lost 9 bases and 7 bases, there was a span of 18 bases.

This clonotype was observed a handful of times. The gene calls are TRBV19 and TRBJ2-1, with 8 bases identical to TRBD1. The germline V gene encodes CDR1 LNHDA and CDR2 SQIVND (reference sequence). After removal of 9 bases from V and 6 bases from J, the junction contained 10 bases not matched to a gene. This CDR3 contains 14 residues. CDR3 sequence: CASRKTGAGNEQFF. CDR3 sequence (DNA): TGTGCCAGCCGAAAGACAGGGGCTGGCAATGAGCAGTTCTTC.

This clonotype was recorded at least ten times. The chain is built from TRBV20-1 and TRBJ2-2, with D possibly TRBD2 on 7 matching bases. CDR1 is DFQATT, CDR2 SNEGSKA, per germline (reference sequence). The CDR3 is 16 residues long. Trimming took off 6 bases at V and 4 bases at J, with 21 bases between the two ends. This chain's CDR3 is CSARRGAGAGTGELFF. DNA for the CDR3: TGCAGTGCAAGGAGGGGGGCGGGAGCGGGCACCGGGGAGCTGTTTTTT.

This clonotype was seen a few times. The chain couples TRBV7-9 to TRBJ2-3; D ambiguous. Germline V gives CDR1 SEHNR, CDR2 FQNEAQ (reference sequence). The CDR3 consists of 14 residues. Trimming removed 8 bases from V and 0 bases from J, with 12 bases in between. CDR3 coding DNA: TGTGCCAGCTTCAAGCTACCTAGCACAGATACGCAGTATTTT. It yields the protein CASFKLPSTDTQYF.

The V call is TRBV14, the J call TRBJ2-3; D gene ambiguous. The CDR3 contains 15 residues. Trimming stripped 1 base from V and 2 bases from J, with 10 bases between. CDR1 and CDR2 from the germline V gene are SGHDN and FVKESK. The CDR3 region has the DNA TGTGCCAGCAGCCAAGGAGAAAAATACACAGATACGCAGTATTTT. Translation gives CASSQGEKYTDTQYF.

The chain links TRBV20-1 to TRBJ2-3; a weak D match, TRBD2 (5 bases). The CDR3 loop spans 12 amino acids. Per germline, CDR1 DFQATT and CDR2 SNEGSKA (reference sequence). Trimming cost V 3 bases and J 5 bases, with 9 bases left between them. The CDR3 nucleotides read TGCAGTGCTAGTCTAGCCGGAGATACGCAGTATTTT. Encoded protein: CSASLAGDTQYF.

This clonotype was seen only a few times. The gene calls are TRBV12-3 or TRBV12-4 and TRBJ2-7; D may be TRBD1 (6 bases). Between the trimmed V and J ends, which lost 6 bases and 7 bases, there was a span of 28 bases. This CDR3 is built from 17 residues. CDR3: CASSPGFGGGTPPEQYF. The CDR3 DNA reads TGTGCCAGCAGCCCCGGTTTTGGGGGCGGAACACCACCGGAGCAGTACTTC.

In its sample, this clonotype was seen many times. This rearrangement joins TRBV7-6 to TRBJ2-7; TRBD2 agrees at 7 bases. Germline V gene data show CDR1 as SGHVS and CDR2 as FNYEAQ. The CDR3 contains 14 residues. V was pared by 5 bases and J by 3 bases, with 7 bases of the junction left unmatched. The CDR3 nucleotides are TGTGCCAGCAGCCCCCGCGCTAGCGGCTACGAGCAGTACTTC. Residues: CASSPRASGYEQYF.

There are a few counts of this clonotype. The rearrangement joins TRBV2 to TRBJ2-7, with a tentative D call TRBD1 (5 bases). This CDR3 spans 15 amino acids. The V and J ends lost 1 base and 4 bases respectively, with 14 bases between them. The germline gives CDR1 SNHLY, CDR2 FYNNEI. CDR3 in amino acids: CASSEEGVGPYEQYF. CDR3 sequence (DNA): TGTGCCAGCAGTGAAGAGGGCGTGGGGCCTTACGAGCAGTACTTC.

In its sample, this clonotype was seen many times. As DNA, the CDR3 is TGTGCCAGCAGTTACTCGACAGGGGGGGGTAGGGATACGCAGTATTTT. Residues: CASSYSTGGGRDTQYF. This chain links TRBV6-5 with TRBJ2-3; 9 nucleotides agree with TRBD1. This CDR3 comprises 16 residues. Trimming cost V 0 bases and J 6 bases; bases outside gene matches: 7. Germline V gene sequence: CDR1 MNHEY, CDR2 SVGAGI.

The chain links TRBV28 to TRBJ1-5; D perhaps matches TRBD1 (6 bases). Germline assignment: CDR1 MDHEN and CDR2 SYDVKM. V was trimmed by 5 bases and J by 3 bases, leaving 11 bases between them. CDR3 length: 14 amino acids. The DNA of the CDR3 is TGTGCCAGCAGTACCCGGGACAACAATCAGCCCCAGCATTTT. Translating gives CASSTRDNNQPQHF.

This clonotype was counted ten times or more. The gene calls are TRBV28 and TRBJ2-7; D is possibly TRBD1 (5 bases). The CDR3 spans 15 residues. Germline CDR1 is MDHEN and CDR2 is SYDVKM. V gave up 6 bases and J gave up 3 bases, with 18 bases separating them. The chain's CDR3 is CASSSFRGENYEQYF. DNA of the CDR3: TGTGCCAGCAGCTCCTTTAGGGGCGAAAACTACGAGCAGTACTTC.

This clonotype has just a few counts. The chain couples TRBV2 to TRBJ2-3; TRBD1 matches 8 bases. J lost 2 bases, V lost 1 base, and 5 bases had no gene match. The CDR3 is 16 residues long. Germline V gene sequence: CDR1 SNHLY, CDR2 FYNNEI. CDR3 DNA: TGTGCCAGCAGTGAAGGGACAGGGCGCCTCACAGATACGCAGTATTTT. Translating gives CASSEGTGRLTDTQYF.

This clonotype appeared many times. The genes are TRBV6-1 and TRBJ2-3, with no clear D. Per germline, CDR1 MNHNS and CDR2 SASEGT. The CDR3 sequence is 14 residues long. V gave up 2 bases and J gave up 2 bases, with 8 bases separating them. The CDR3 region has the DNA TGTGCCAGCAGTGAATTGGTTTCCACAGATACGCAGTATTTT. It codes for CASSELVSTDTQYF.

A few counts support this clonotype. This rearrangement joins TRBV6-6 to TRBJ1-4; no reliable D call. CDR3 length: 16 residues. Germline lookup yields CDR1 MNHNY and CDR2 SVGAGI (reference sequence). Trimming removed 5 bases at V and 0 bases at J, with 13 bases between. CDR3 in DNA: TGTGCCAGCAGTCAGTGGGGTCATGCAACTAATGAAAAACTGTTTTTT. This translates into CASSQWGHATNEKLFF.

The chain combines TRBV5-1 with TRBJ1-4; 7 nucleotides match TRBD1. After removal of 0 bases from V and 8 bases from J, the junction contained 7 bases not matched to a gene. This CDR3 has 15 residues. CDR1 SGHRS and CDR2 YFSETQ come from the germline V gene. The CDR3 spells CASSLGQGLAEKLFF. The DNA for the CDR3 is TGCGCCAGCAGCTTGGGACAGGGACTTGCCGAAAAACTGTTTTTT. The entire variable domain, with the rest obtained from reference TRBV5-1 and TRBJ1-4, is as follows: KAGVTQTPRYLIKTRGQQVTLSCSPISGHRSVSWYQQTPGQGLQFLFEYFSETQRNKGNFPGRFSGRQFSNSRSEMNVSTLELGDSALYLCASSLGQGLAEKLFFGSGTQLSVL.

The chain couples TRBV20-1 to TRBJ2-3; tentative D call: TRBD2 (6 bases). Trimming took off 7 bases at V and 8 bases at J, with 19 bases between the two ends. This CDR3 has 13 amino acids. Germline CDR1 DFQATT, CDR2 SNEGSKA (reference sequence). The DNA of the CDR3 is TGCAGTGTAGAGCTAGGGCGGGAAGGTACGCAGTATTTT. Translating gives CSVELGREGTQYF.

This clonotype was counted at least ten times. V gene TRBV19 combines with J gene TRBJ2-5; D could derive from TRBD1 or TRBD2 (5 bases each). This CDR3 has 14 residues. Germline CDR1 reads LNHDA; CDR2 reads SQIVND (reference sequence). The ends were cut back, 3 bases at V and 4 bases at J, with 12 bases in the middle. In DNA, the CDR3 is TGTGCCAGTAGTATCTCGGGAAGGGGAGAGACCCAGTACTTC. Translating it yields CASSISGRGETQYF.

The V and J genes are TRBV20-1 and TRBJ2-1; 9 bases fit TRBD2. CDR3 length: 15 amino acids. V lost 5 bases to trimming and J lost 0 bases; unmatched junction nucleotides: 5. Germline-derived CDR1 and CDR2 are DFQATT and SNEGSKA (reference sequence). The CDR3 region has the DNA TGCAGTGCTGGCATGACTAGCGGCTCCTACAATGAGCAGTTCTTC. Its protein product is CSAGMTSGSYNEQFF.

This clonotype came up many times. The J gene is TRBJ2-1, the V gene TRBV5-1; 7 bases fit TRBD2. Trimming removed 3 bases from V and 2 bases from J; junction bases left unmatched: 5. This CDR3 comprises 15 residues. Germline values: CDR1 SGHRS, CDR2 YFSETQ. The CDR3 sequence is CASSSAGLAYNEQFF. Here the CDR3 DNA reads TGCGCCAGCAGCTCCGCCGGACTAGCCTACAATGAGCAGTTCTTC.

The chain recombines TRBV6-1 with TRBJ2-5, with D perhaps matching TRBD1 (5 bases). This CDR3 spans 16 amino acids. Germline CDR1 is MNHNS and CDR2 is SASEGT. V lost 1 base, J lost 1 base, and 13 bases lay in between. In nucleotides, the CDR3 is TGTGCCAGCAGTGAAGTCCGTCACAGGAGCCAAGAGACCCAGTACTTC. Protein sequence: CASSEVRHRSQETQYF.

The gene calls are TRBV7-9 and TRBJ1-3, with a weak D call TRBD1 (6 bases). This CDR3 is 15 amino acids long. Between the trimmed V and J ends, which lost 5 bases and 1 base, there was a span of 12 bases. Germline-derived CDR1 and CDR2 are SEHNR and FQNEAQ (reference sequence). In nucleotides, the CDR3 is TGTGCCAGCAGCCCCCTGACAGGATCTGGAAACACCATATATTTT. This sequence encodes CASSPLTGSGNTIYF.

This clonotype occurred a few times. V usage is TRBV7-9 and J usage is TRBJ2-2; 7 bases line up with TRBD2. The CDR3 totals 15 residues. The J segment lost 6 bases and the V segment lost 3 bases, leaving 7 bases of the junction unmatched. Germline loops: CDR1 SEHNR, CDR2 FQNEAQ (reference sequence). The CDR3 DNA sequence: TGTGCCAGCAGCTTCGACCCCGGGAGGTCCGGGGAGCTGTTTTTT. It is translated as CASSFDPGRSGELFF.